This T cell receptor beta chain was retrieved from a study of spatial heterogeneity in lung cancer. Time point denoted: blood at routine non-recurrence follow-up after resection. Unsorted tumor, nontumor lung tissue or cryopreserved PBMC supplied the whole RNA. V dropped 0 bases and J dropped 5; count of bases not matched to a gene: 5. The CDR3 is 14 residues long. The germline CDR1 and CDR2 sequences are GTSNPN and SVGIG (reference sequence). TCRdb analysed the 5' RACE reads with MiXCR anew, one entry per CDR3 protein. The table has roughly 46,000 distinct CDR3 sequences, 10% to 15% seen once. This specimen consisted of PBMCs, obtained at follow-up. J is TRBJ2-5 and V is TRBV30; 8 nucleotides match TRBD2. The TCR originated in a male donor with early-stage non-small cell lung cancer. The CDR3 here is CAWSVKAGDETQYF. The CDR3 DNA reads as TGTGCCTGGAGTGTAAAAGCGGGAGACGAGACCCAGTACTTC.